A single sample gave rise to the 24 T cell receptor beta chains below, sequenced in a study of cytomegalovirus exposure and HLA in healthy donors. Some clones are missing from TCRdb's copy, which holds only in-frame ones; the method was immunoSEQ multiplex PCR. The data contain some 250,000 clones, roughly 88% of them singletons. The source material was PBMCs. The receptors originated from a woman aged 25-40 years in good health and CMV-seronegative.

The V and J genes are TRBV10-3 and TRBJ2-1, with D possibly matching TRBD2 (6 bases). The CDR3 consists of 12 residues. The germline CDR1 and CDR2 sequences are ENHRY and SYGVKD. Trimming took 6 bases from V and 10 from J, leaving 13 bases between them. The CDR3 nucleotides are TGTGCCATCAGCCCTAGCGCGGGCGAGCAGTTCTTC. Its protein is CAISPSAGEQFF.

V gene TRBV6-5 combines with J gene TRBJ2-6; 9 bases align to TRBD1. This CDR3 region has 14 residues. CDR1 is MNHEY and CDR2 is SVGAGI in the germline V gene. V lost 6 bases to trimming and J lost 3 bases; unmatched junction nucleotides: 0. CDR3 region: CASRTGGGANVLTF. The CDR3 DNA sequence: TGTGCCAGCAGGACAGGGGGTGGGGCCAACGTCCTGACTTTC.

V and J are TRBV27 and TRBJ2-1; possible D gene TRBD1, 5 bases. This CDR3 has 15 amino acids. From germline, CDR1 is MNHEY and CDR2 SMNVEV (reference sequence). Deletions cut 5 bases from V and 4 bases from J, with 15 bases between. The CDR3 here is CASSLGHAPYNEQFF. The CDR3 DNA reads as TGTGCCAGCAGTCTCGGACATGCACCATACAATGAGCAGTTCTTC.

This chain links TRBV6-6 with TRBJ1-2, with D uncertain. The CDR3 spans 15 residues. Germline loops: CDR1 MNHNY, CDR2 SVGAGI (reference sequence). Trimming removed 9 bases at V and 4 bases at J, with 21 bases between. The CDR3: CASSDPQTETYGYTF. CDR3 nucleotides: TGTGCCAGTTCGGATCCACAAACAGAGACCTATGGCTACACCTTC.

The chain joins TRBV5-1 to TRBJ2-7; 9 positions match TRBD1. After removal of 4 bases from V and 6 bases from J, the junction contained 8 bases not matched to a gene. The CDR3 is made up of 14 amino acids. Germline V gene sequence: CDR1 SGHRS, CDR2 YFSETQ. Here the CDR3 DNA reads TGCGCCAGCAGCCCTACAGGGGGCGGGTCCGAGCAGTACTTC. Its protein is CASSPTGGGSEQYF.

The chain has TRBV10-3 and TRBJ2-3, with 8 bases that match TRBD2. The CDR3 contains 14 residues. Germline values: CDR1 ENHRY, CDR2 SYGVKD. The junction had 6 bases not matched to a gene; V was cut back by 6 bases and J by 4 bases. CDR3 bases: TGTGCCATCAGGGGACTAGAGGGTTCAGATACGCAGTATTTT. Its protein product is CAIRGLEGSDTQYF.

The rearrangement joins TRBV6-6 to TRBJ2-7, with D possibly being TRBD1 or TRBD2 (6 bases each). V lost 5 bases, J lost 2 bases, and 16 bases lay in between. Germline CDR1 is MNHNY and CDR2 is SVGAGI (reference sequence). CDR3 size: 15 residues. The CDR3 is CASSKGGTGAYEQYF. The CDR3 DNA reads as TGTGCCAGCAGTAAGGGGGGAACGGGGGCCTACGAGCAGTACTTC.

As DNA, the CDR3 is TGTGCCAGCAGTGGCCACCTGGGGCAGAGAGTGGGCTCTGGGGCCAACGTCCTGACTTTC. Its translation is CASSGHLGQRVGSGANVLTF. The chain links TRBV6-4 to TRBJ2-6; the D gene is possibly TRBD1 (5 bases). The V and J ends lost 4 bases and 0 bases respectively, with 22 bases between them. CDR1 and CDR2 (germline): MRHNA, SNTAGT. The CDR3 has 20 residues.

The table lists this clone with a count of one. This chain connects TRBV10-3 to TRBJ2-1; 10 nucleotides align to TRBD1. The CDR3 is 16 residues long. Germline V lookup: CDR1 ENHRY, CDR2 SYGVKD. After removal of 4 bases from V and 6 bases from J, the junction contained 9 bases not matched to a gene. The CDR3 nucleotides read TGTGCCATCAGTGGACTGGGGGACAGGGGTGGCAATGAGCAGTTCTTC. Its translation is CAISGLGDRGGNEQFF.

The chain employs TRBV9 and TRBJ2-7; TRBD2 matches at 11 bases. The germline CDR1 and CDR2 sequences are SGDLS and YYNGEE. CDR3 length equals 15 residues. V shed 7 bases and J 3 bases; nucleotides not matched to a gene: 9. In DNA form, the CDR3 reads TGTGCCAGCGGGGGCCCCGGGACTAGCGGCTACGAGCAGTACTTC. Amino acid sequence: CASGGPGTSGYEQYF.

The chain employs TRBV6-1 and TRBJ1-2, with D perhaps matching TRBD1 (5 bases). Germline-derived CDR1 and CDR2 are MNHNS and SASEGT. V was trimmed by 3 bases and J by 7 bases, leaving 12 bases between them. The CDR3 sequence is 13 residues long. CDR3 nucleotides: TGTGCCAGCAGTGAGAGGGACGTTCTTGGCTACACCTTC. Its protein is CASSERDVLGYTF.

This chain links TRBV27 with TRBJ1-1; D unclear. Germline CDR1 reads MNHEY; CDR2 reads SMNVEV (reference sequence). V lost 3 bases and J 2 bases, leaving 7 bases between the germline ends. The CDR3 sequence is 13 residues long. The CDR3 loop is CASSFRENTEAFF. The CDR3 DNA is TGTGCCAGCAGTTTCCGGGAAAACACTGAAGCTTTCTTT.

The CDR3 DNA sequence: TGTGCCAGCAGGCCCGTCGGCGGGGATGGGTATCAGCCCCAGCATTTT. Its translation: CASRPVGGDGYQPQHF. The chain carries TRBV28 and TRBJ1-5; D ambiguous. The CDR3 extends over 16 amino acids. Germline V gene lookup returns CDR1 MDHEN and CDR2 SYDVKM. With 6 bases removed from V and 5 bases from J, the gap between germline ends came to 20 bases.

The chain has TRBV7-2 and TRBJ2-3; no reliable D call. CDR3 length: 11 residues. The germline V and J ends were trimmed by 5 bases and 1 base, with 1 base remaining between them. Germline CDR1 SGHTA, CDR2 FQGNSA. DNA of the CDR3: TGTGCCAGCAGCCGCACAGATACGCAGTATTTT. It yields the protein CASSRTDTQYF.

CDR3 sequence reads: CASSRMAVRTGAFPYGYTF. DNA of the CDR3: TGTGCCAGCAGTCGCATGGCAGTAAGGACAGGGGCCTTTCCCTATGGCTACACCTTC. V and J are TRBV28 and TRBJ1-2, with 9 bases lining up with TRBD1. CDR1 and CDR2 (germline): MDHEN, SYDVKM. Trimming cost V 5 bases and J 4 bases; bases outside gene matches: 20. CDR3 length equals 19 residues.

This clone appeared once. V gene TRBV7-9 combines with J gene TRBJ2-1, with D tentatively TRBD1 (6 bases). Germline loops: CDR1 SEHNR, CDR2 FQNEAQ (reference sequence). The V end was cut by 5 bases, the J end by 4 bases, with 15 bases between. The CDR3 loop spans 15 amino acids. Here the CDR3 DNA reads TGTGCCAGCAGCCCAGGGGACCCACCTTACAATGAGCAGTTCTTC. Translation gives CASSPGDPPYNEQFF.

The CDR3 bases are TGTGCCAGCTCACCGAGACAGGGGGTTGAATATGGCTACACCTTC. Its protein is CASSPRQGVEYGYTF. The J gene is TRBJ1-2, the V gene TRBV18; TRBD1 aligns across 9 bases. Per the germline V gene, CDR1 is KGHSH and CDR2 is LQKENI. V was clipped by 3 bases and J by 5 bases; unmatched bases: 7. The CDR3 totals 15 residues.

V usage is TRBV25-1 and J usage is TRBJ1-1, with a possible D match to TRBD1 (5 bases). From germline, CDR1 is MGHDK and CDR2 SYGVNS. The CDR3 is made up of 15 amino acids. The V and J ends lost 8 bases and 1 base respectively, with 17 bases between them. CDR3 protein: CASLPPTGKNTEAFF. DNA of the CDR3: TGTGCCAGCCTCCCCCCTACAGGCAAGAACACTGAAGCTTTCTTT.

The J gene is TRBJ2-2, the V gene TRBV18; TRBD1 matches 7 bases. The CDR3 extends over 15 amino acids. Germline V gene sequence: CDR1 KGHSH, CDR2 LQKENI. The trim removed 1 base at V and 3 bases at J, leaving 2 bases unmatched. The CDR3: CASSPRGTDTGELFF. The CDR3 DNA follows: TGTGCCAGCTCACCACGGGGGACAGACACCGGGGAGCTGTTTTTT.

V gene TRBV7-9 combines with J gene TRBJ2-5; 14 bases match TRBD2. CDR3 length equals 17 residues. The junction had 9 bases not matched to a gene; V was cut back by 4 bases and J by 5 bases. CDR1 and CDR2 from the germline V gene are SEHNR and FQNEAQ (reference sequence). CDR3 amino acids: CASSSGLAGGVRETQYF. The CDR3 nucleotides are TGTGCCAGCAGCTCCGGACTAGCGGGAGGAGTGAGGGAGACCCAGTACTTC.

This clone appeared once. The chain links TRBV5-1 to TRBJ2-2; 9 bases are shared with TRBD1. The CDR3 has 16 residues. Per germline, CDR1 SGHRS and CDR2 YFSETQ. V was pared by 7 bases and J by 3 bases, with 10 bases of the junction left unmatched. In nucleotides, the CDR3 is TGCGCCAGCCACTACGTAACAGGGGGCGACACCGGGGAGCTGTTTTTT. Residues: CASHYVTGGDTGELFF.

The genes are TRBV7-2 and TRBJ2-1; D not certain. This CDR3 spans 13 amino acids. V lost 2 bases, J lost 7 bases, and 9 bases lay in between. Germline V CDR1 and CDR2: SGHTA, FQGNSA. This CDR3 is CASSLNPRNEQFF. CDR3 DNA: TGTGCCAGCAGCTTAAATCCAAGAAATGAGCAGTTCTTC.

The chain couples TRBV18 to TRBJ1-4, with D perhaps TRBD1 (5 bases). Trimming shortened V by 4 bases and J by 6 bases, and 15 bases separated the two germline ends. There are 15 residues in the CDR3. The germline V gene encodes CDR1 KGHSH and CDR2 LQKENI. This CDR3 reads CASSLLGGSYEKLFF. The CDR3 region has the DNA TGTGCCAGCTCACTACTTGGGGGGAGTTATGAAAAACTGTTTTTT.

The chain joins TRBV6-5 to TRBJ2-1; 11 bases fit TRBD1. V lost 6 bases and J lost 5; bases outside the gene matches: 3. This CDR3 has 14 amino acids. Germline V gene sequence: CDR1 MNHEY, CDR2 SVGAGI. The CDR3 here is CASRRDRGNNEQFF. The CDR3 nucleotides read TGTGCCAGCAGGAGGGACAGGGGGAACAATGAGCAGTTCTTC.